This T cell receptor beta chain was observed in a study of T cells in Graves' hyperthyroidism and ophthalmopathy. This clonotype has ten or more counts. This CDR3 spans 14 amino acids. The germline V gene has CDR1 LGHNT and CDR2 FRNRAP. With 6 bases removed from V and 5 bases from J, the gap between germline ends came to 17 bases. There were TCR beta CDR3 regions amplified from RNA transcripts. HTBI primers were the set used in a first-round RT-PCR of the TCR CDR3. TCRdb re-derived calls from the multiplex PCR reads in MiXCR, one entry per CDR3 protein. The sample lists approximately 420,000 distinct CDR3 sequences, roughly 13% occurring once.

Sample: blood. This receptor was obtained from a woman younger than 30 with Graves' hyperthyroidism. The chain uses TRBV12-5 and TRBJ2-7; TRBD2 might be the D (5 bases). This CDR3 is CASGPIGDYHEQYF. For the CDR3, the DNA is TGTGCTAGTGGACCCATCGGGGATTACCACGAGCAGTACTTC.